One and the same sample provided the 2 T cell receptor beta chains below, sequenced in a study of T cell repertoires in aging, cancer and after chemotherapy. Amplification of TCR beta used genomic DNA extracted from peripheral blood. TRB rearrangements spanning V, D and J were amplified using mixed TRB-A/B primers. TCRdb re-derived calls from the multiplex PCR reads in MiXCR, one entry per CDR3 protein. Of 2,000 to 2,500 distinct CDR3 sequences in the sample, about 24% were seen once. Sequenced: blood. Receptors originate from a human donor with a solid tumor.

V usage is TRBV27 and J usage is TRBJ2-3; 8 nucleotides line up with TRBD2. Germline V gene sequence: CDR1 MNHEY, CDR2 SMNVEV (reference sequence). The junction had 4 bases not matched to a gene; V was cut back by 3 bases and J by 2 bases. This CDR3 has 15 residues. The CDR3 loop is CASSFRAGVTDTQYF. Here the CDR3 DNA reads TGTGCCAGCAGTTTTCGAGCGGGGGTCACAGATACGCAGTATTTT.

This clonotype is termed medium-sized (0.01 to 0.1%). In DNA, the CDR3 is TGTGCCAGCAGTGAAGCGCGTGTGGGTTCAGCGATCAGGGAGACCCAGTACTTC. Protein product: CASSEARVGSAIRETQYF. The chain employs TRBV6-1 and TRBJ2-5; D is ambiguous. V lost 0 bases to trimming and J lost 5 bases, with 22 bases between them. This CDR3 comprises 18 residues. CDR1 MNHNS and CDR2 SASEGT come from the germline V gene.